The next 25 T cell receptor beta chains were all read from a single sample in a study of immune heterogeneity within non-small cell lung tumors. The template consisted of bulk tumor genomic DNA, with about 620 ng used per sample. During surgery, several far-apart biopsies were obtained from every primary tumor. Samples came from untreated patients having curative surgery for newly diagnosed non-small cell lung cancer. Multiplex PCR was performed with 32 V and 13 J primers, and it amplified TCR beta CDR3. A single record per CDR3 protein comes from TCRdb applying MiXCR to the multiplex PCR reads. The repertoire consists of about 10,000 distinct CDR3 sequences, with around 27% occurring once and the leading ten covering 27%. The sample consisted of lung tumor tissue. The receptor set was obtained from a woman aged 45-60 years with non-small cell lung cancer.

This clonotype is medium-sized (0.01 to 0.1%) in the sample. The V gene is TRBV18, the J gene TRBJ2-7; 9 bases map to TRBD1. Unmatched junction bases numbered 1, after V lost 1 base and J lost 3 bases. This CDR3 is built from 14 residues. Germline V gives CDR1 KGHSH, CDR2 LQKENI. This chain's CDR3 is CASSPRQGVYEQYF. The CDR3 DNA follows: TGTGCCAGCTCACCACGACAGGGGGTCTACGAGCAGTACTTC.

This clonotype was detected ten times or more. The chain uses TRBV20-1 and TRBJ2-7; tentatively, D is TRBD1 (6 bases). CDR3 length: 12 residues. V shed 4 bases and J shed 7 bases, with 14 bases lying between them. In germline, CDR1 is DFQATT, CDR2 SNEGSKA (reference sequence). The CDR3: CSATQTGSEQYF. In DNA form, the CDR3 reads TGCAGTGCTACCCAAACAGGGAGTGAGCAGTACTTC.

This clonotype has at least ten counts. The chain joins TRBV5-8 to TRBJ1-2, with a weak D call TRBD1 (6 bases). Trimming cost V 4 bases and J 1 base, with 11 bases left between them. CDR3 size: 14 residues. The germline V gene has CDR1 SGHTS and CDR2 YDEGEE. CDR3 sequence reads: CASSALQGNYGYTF. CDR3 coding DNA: TGTGCCAGCAGCGCCTTACAGGGTAACTATGGCTACACCTTC.

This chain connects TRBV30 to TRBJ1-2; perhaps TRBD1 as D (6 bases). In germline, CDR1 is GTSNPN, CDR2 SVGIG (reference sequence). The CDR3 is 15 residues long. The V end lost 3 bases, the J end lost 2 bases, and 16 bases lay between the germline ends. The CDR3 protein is CAWRGTGTKNYGYTF. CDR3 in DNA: TGTGCCTGGAGGGGAACCGGGACAAAAAACTATGGCTACACCTTC.

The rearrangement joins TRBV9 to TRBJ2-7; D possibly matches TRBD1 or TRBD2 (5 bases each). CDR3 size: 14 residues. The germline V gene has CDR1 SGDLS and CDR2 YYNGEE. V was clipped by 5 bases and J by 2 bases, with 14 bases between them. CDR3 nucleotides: TGTGCCAGCAGACCCCGGGACCGACCCTACGAGCAGTACTTC. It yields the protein CASRPRDRPYEQYF.

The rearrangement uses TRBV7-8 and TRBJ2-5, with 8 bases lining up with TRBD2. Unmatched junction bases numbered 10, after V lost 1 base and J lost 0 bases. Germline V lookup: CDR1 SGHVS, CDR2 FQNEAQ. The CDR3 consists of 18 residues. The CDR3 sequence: CASSLVAGGQPYQETQYF. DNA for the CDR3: TGTGCCAGCAGCTTAGTTGCGGGGGGACAACCGTACCAAGAGACCCAGTACTTC. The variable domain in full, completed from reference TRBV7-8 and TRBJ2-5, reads GAGVSQSPRYKVAKRGQDVALRCDPISGHVSLFWYQQALGQGPEFLTYFQNEAQLDKSGLPSDRFFAERPEGSVSTLKIQRTQQEDSAVYLCASSLVAGGQPYQETQYFGPGTRLLVL.

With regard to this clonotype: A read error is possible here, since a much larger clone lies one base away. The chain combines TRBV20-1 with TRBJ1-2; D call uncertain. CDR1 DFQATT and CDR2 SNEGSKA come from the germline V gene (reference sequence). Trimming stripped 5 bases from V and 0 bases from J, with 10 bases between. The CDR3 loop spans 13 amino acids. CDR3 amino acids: CSAAGVANYGYTF. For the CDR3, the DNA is TGCAGTGCTGCGGGAGTCGCTAACTATGGCTACACCTTC.

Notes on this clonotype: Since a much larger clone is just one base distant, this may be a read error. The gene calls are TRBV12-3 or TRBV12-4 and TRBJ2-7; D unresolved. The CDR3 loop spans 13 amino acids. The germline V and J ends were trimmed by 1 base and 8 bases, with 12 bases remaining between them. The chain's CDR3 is CASSLVGSCQQYF. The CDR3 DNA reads TGTGCCAGCAGTTTAGTAGGGTCTTGCCAGCAGTACTTC.

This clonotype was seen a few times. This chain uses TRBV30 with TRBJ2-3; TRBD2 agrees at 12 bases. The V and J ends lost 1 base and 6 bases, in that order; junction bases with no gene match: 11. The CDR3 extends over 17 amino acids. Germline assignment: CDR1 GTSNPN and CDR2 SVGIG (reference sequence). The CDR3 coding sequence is TGTGCCTGGAGTGGGGGGACTAGCGGGTCGGGAGTGGATACGCAGTATTTT. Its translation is CAWSGGTSGSGVDTQYF.

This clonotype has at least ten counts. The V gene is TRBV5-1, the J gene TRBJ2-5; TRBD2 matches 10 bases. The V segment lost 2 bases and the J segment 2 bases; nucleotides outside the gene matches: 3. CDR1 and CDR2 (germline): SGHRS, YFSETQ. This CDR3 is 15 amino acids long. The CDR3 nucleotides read TGCGCCAGCAGCTTAATAGCGGGGGGACAAGAGACCCAGTACTTC. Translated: CASSLIAGGQETQYF.

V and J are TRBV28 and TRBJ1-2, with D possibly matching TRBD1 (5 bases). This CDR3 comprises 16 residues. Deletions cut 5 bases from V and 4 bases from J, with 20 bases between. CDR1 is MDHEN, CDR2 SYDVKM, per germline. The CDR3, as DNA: TGTGCCAGCAGTGGGGGGAGGGCTCGGTTGAGCTATGGCTACACCTTC. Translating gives CASSGGRARLSYGYTF.

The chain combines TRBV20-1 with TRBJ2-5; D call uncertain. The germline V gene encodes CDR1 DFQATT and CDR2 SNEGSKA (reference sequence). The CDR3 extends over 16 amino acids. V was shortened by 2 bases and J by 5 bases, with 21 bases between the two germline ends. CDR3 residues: CSARRLSGRGLETQYF. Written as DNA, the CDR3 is TGCAGTGCTAGACGCCTCTCAGGTCGCGGTCTGGAGACCCAGTACTTC.

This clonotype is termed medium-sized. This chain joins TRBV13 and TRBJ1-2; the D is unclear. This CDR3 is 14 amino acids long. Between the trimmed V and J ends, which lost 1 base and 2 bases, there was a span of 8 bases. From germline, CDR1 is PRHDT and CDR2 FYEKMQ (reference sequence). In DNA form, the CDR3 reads TGTGCCAGCAGCTTAGCCGGCAGAAACTATGGCTACACCTTC. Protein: CASSLAGRNYGYTF.

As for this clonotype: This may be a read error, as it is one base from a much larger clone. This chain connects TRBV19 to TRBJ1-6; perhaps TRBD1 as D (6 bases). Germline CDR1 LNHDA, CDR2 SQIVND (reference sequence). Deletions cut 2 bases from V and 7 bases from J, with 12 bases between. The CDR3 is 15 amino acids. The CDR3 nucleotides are TGTGCCAGTAGTATAAGGGGGAATAGGAATTCACCCCTCCACTTT. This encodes CASSIRGNRNSPLHF.

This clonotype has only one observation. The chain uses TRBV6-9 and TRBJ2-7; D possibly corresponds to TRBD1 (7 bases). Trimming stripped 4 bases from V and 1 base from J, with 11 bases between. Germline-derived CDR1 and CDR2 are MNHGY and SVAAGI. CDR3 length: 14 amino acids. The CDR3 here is CASSSRDRSYEQYF. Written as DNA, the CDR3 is TGTGCCAGCAGTTCGCGGGACAGATCCTACGAGCAGTACTTC.

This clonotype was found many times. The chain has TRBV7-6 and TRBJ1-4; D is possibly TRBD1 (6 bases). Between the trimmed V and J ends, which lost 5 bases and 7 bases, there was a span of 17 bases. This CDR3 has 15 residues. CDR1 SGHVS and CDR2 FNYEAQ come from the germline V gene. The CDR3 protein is CASSLNRAGSEKLFF. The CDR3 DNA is TGTGCCAGCAGCCTGAACAGGGCGGGTAGTGAAAAACTGTTTTTT. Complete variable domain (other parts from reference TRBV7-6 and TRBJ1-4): GAGVSQSPRYKVTKRGQDVALRCDPISGHVSLYWYRQALGQGPEFLTYFNYEAQQDKSGLPNDRFSAERPEGSISTLTIQRTEQRDSAMYRCASSLNRAGSEKLFFGSGTQLSVL.

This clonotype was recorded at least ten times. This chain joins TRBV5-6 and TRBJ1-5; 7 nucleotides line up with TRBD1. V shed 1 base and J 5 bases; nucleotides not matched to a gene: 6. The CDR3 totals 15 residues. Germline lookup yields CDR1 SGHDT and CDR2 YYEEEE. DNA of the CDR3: TGTGCCAGCAGCTTGTACAGGGGTGCCTATCAGCCCCAGCATTTT. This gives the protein CASSLYRGAYQPQHF.

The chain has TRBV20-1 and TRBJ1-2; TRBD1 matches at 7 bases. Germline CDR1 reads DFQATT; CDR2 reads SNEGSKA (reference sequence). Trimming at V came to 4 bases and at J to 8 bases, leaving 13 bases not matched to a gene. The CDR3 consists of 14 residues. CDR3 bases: TGCAGTGCTATGACCCCACTAGGGGGCGAGGGCTACACCTTC. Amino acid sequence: CSAMTPLGGEGYTF.

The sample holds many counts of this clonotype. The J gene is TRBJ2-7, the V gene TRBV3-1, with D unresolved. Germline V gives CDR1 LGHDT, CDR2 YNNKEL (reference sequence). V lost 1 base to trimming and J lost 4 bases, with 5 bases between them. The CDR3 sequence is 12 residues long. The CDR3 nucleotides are TGTGCCAGCAGCCAAGTCGCTTACGAGCAGTACTTC. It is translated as CASSQVAYEQYF.

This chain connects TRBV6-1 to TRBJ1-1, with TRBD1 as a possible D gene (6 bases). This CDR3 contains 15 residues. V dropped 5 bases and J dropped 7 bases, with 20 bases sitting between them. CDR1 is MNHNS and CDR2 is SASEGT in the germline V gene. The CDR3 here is CASSMGGTRKNEAFF. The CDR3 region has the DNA TGTGCCAGCAGTATGGGGGGGACACGGAAAAATGAAGCTTTCTTT.

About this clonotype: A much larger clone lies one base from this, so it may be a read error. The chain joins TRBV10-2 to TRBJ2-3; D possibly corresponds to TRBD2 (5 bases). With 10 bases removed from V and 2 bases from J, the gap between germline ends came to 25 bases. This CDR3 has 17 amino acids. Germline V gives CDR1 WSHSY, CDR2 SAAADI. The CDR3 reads CATSRTLAWTSTDTQYF. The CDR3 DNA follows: TGCGCCACCTCGCGGACGTTAGCGTGGACCTCCACAGATACGCAGTATTTT.

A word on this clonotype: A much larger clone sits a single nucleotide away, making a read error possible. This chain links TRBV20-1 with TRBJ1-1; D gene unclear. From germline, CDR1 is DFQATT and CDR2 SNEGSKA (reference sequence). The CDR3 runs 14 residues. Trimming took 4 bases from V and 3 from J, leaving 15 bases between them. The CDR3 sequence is CSAIDPRWDTEAFF. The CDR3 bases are TGCAGTGCTATAGACCCTAGGTGGGACACTGAAGCTTTCTTT.

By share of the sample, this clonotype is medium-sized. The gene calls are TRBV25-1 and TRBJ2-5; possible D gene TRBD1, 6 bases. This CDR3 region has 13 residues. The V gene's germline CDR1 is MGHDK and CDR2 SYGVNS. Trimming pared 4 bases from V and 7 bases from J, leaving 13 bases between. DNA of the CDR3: TGTGCCAGCAGTGCCCAGGGGTTTGGGACCCAGTACTTC. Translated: CASSAQGFGTQYF.

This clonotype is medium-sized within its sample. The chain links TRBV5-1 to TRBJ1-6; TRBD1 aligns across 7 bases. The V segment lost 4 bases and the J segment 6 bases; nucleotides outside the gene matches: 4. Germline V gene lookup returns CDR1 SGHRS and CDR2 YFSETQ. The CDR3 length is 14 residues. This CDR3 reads CASSQGEGNSPLHF. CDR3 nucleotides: TGCGCCAGCAGCCAGGGGGAAGGTAATTCACCCCTCCACTTT.

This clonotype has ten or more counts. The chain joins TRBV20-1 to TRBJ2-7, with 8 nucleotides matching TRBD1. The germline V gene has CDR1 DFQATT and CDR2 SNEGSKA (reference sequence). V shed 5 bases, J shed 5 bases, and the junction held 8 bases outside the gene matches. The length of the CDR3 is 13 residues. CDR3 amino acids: CSAFMDRAHEQYF. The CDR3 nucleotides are TGCAGTGCTTTCATGGACAGGGCACACGAGCAGTACTTC.